A selection of T cell receptor beta chains follows, all from one sample in a study of technical replicates of blood from a handful of donors. Assay: immunoSEQ multiplex PCR; the TCRdb copy retains only in-frame clones and omits some. The table lists roughly 70,000 clones, more than 85% of them singletons. The material sequenced was PBMCs. Source of these receptors: a human donor in good health. Some clones in this sample may be carry-over from other donors' samples. Each CDR3 is given with its conserved first and last residue. D genes are given only for firm matches. Clone size is not always given. Where it is, it says once, few, many or a class for expanded clones.

V	length	D	size	J	DNA	CDR3
TRBV21-1	12	NA	NA	TRBJ1-3	TGTGCCAGCAGCAAAGATAGAAACCCCATATATTTT	CASSKDRNPIYF
TRBV7-6	14	NA	NA	TRBJ2-1	TGTGCCAGCAGCACTATCGGTCTTCGCCATGAGCAGTTCTTC	CASSTIGLRHEQFF
TRBV10-3	14	NA	NA	TRBJ2-5	TGTGCCATCAGCCCATTGGGGGCTGGGGAGACCCAGTACTTC	CAISPLGAGETQYF
TRBV5-8	14	TRBD1	NA	TRBJ2-5	TGTGCCAGCAGCCTCCCAGGACAGGCCTTGGCCCAGTACTTC	CASSLPGQALAQYF
TRBV5-4	13	NA	NA	TRBJ1-1	TGTGCCAGCAGCTTGAGGGGGGGAACTGAAGCTTTCTTT	CASSLRGGTEAFF
TRBV9	14	TRBD1	NA	TRBJ2-2	TGTGCCAGCAGCGACAGGGGGAACACCGGGGAGCTGTTTTTT	CASSDRGNTGELFF
TRBV6-6	15	NA	NA	TRBJ1-6	TGTGCCAGCAGAAAGGACAGCTCCTATAATTCACCCCTCCACTTT	CASRKDSSYNSPLHF
TRBV4-1	17	TRBD1	once	TRBJ2-4	TGCGCCAGCAGCCAAGCAGGGACAGGGGGTGCCAAAAACATTCAGTACTTC	CASSQAGTGGAKNIQYF
TRBV18	17	NA	NA	TRBJ2-6	TGTGCCAGCTCACCACCTTCTGGCGGTTCTGGGGCCAACGTCCTGACTTTC	CASSPPSGGSGANVLTF
TRBV5-4	15	TRBD1	NA	TRBJ2-7	TGTGCCAGCAGTTACGACAGGGCGAGCTCCTACGAGCAGTACTTC	CASSYDRASSYEQYF